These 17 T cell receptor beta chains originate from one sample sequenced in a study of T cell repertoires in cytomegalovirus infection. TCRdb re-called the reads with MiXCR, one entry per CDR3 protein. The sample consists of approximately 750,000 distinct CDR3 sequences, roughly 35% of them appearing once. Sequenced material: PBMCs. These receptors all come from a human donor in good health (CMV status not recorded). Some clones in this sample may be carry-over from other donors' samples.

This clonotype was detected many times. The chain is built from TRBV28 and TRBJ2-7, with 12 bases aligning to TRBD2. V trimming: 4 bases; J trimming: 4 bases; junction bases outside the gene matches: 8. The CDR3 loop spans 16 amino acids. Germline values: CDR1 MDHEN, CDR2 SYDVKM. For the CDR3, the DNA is TGTGCCAGCAGTTCTCCCGGGACTAGCGGGTCGTACGAGCAGTACTTC. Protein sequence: CASSSPGTSGSYEQYF.

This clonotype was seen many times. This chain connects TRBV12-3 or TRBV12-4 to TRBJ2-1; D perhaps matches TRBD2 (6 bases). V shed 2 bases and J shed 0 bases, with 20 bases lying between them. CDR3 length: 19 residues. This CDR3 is CASSLKPLGGISSYNEQFF. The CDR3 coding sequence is TGTGCCAGCAGTTTAAAACCCCTCGGAGGGATCAGCTCCTACAATGAGCAGTTCTTC.

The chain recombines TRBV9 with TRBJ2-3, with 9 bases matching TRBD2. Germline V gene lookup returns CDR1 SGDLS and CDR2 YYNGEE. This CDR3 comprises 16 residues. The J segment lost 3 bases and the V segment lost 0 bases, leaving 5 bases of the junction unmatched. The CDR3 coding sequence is TGTGCCAGCAGCGTAGCAGCGGGAGGTTTGACAGATACGCAGTATTTT. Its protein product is CASSVAAGGLTDTQYF.

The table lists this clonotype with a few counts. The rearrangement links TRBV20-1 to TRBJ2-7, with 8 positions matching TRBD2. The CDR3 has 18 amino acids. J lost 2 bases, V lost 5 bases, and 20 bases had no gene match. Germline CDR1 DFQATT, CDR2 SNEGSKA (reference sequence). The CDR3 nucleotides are TGCAGTGCTCCGATGCTCAGCGGCGGGACTAGATATCCCTACGAGCAGTACTTC. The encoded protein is CSAPMLSGGTRYPYEQYF.

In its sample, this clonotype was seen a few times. The CDR3 DNA sequence: TGTGCCAGCAGCCTACTCCCAGGGCACGGCTACACCTTC. Translating it yields CASSLLPGHGYTF. The gene calls are TRBV28 and TRBJ1-2, with D tentatively TRBD1 (5 bases). Germline V gives CDR1 MDHEN, CDR2 SYDVKM. The V end was cut by 6 bases, the J end by 8 bases, with 16 bases between. The CDR3 is 13 amino acids.

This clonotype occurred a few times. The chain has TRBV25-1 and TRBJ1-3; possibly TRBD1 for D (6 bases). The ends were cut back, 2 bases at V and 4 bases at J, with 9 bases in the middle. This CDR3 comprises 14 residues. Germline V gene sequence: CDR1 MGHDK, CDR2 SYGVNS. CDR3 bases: TGTGCCAGCAGTGAAAAGGGGGGCGGAAACACCATATATTTT. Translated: CASSEKGGGNTIYF.

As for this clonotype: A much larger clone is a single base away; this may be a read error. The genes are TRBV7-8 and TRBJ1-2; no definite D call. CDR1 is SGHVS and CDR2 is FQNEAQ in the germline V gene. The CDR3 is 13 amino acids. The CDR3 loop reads CACSPPGYYGYTF. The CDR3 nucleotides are TGTGCCTGCAGCCCCCCCGGCTACTATGGCTACACCTTC.

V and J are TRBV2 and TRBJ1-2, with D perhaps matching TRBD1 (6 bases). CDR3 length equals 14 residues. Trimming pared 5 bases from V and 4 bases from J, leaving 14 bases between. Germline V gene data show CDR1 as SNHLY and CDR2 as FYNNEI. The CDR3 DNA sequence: TGTGCCAGCAGTATCACACAGGGAAGCTATGGCTACACCTTC. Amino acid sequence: CASSITQGSYGYTF.

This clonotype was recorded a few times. The CDR3 DNA is TGTGCTAGTGGCAAGGGTGGGAACACTGAAGCTTTCTTT. Protein: CASGKGGNTEAFF. The chain uses TRBV12-5 and TRBJ1-1; D ambiguous. The CDR3 spans 13 residues. V shed 6 bases and J shed 1 base, with 9 bases lying between them. The germline CDR1 and CDR2 sequences are LGHNT and FRNRAP.

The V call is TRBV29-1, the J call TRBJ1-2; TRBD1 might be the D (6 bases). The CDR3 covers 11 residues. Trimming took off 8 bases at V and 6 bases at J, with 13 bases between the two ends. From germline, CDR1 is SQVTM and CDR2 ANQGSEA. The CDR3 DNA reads TGCAGCTCCTCGACAGGAGATGGCTACACCTTC. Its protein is CSSSTGDGYTF. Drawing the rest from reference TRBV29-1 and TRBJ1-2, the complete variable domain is SAVISQKPSRDICQRGTSLTIQCQVDSQVTMMFWYRQQPGQSLTLIATANQGSEATYESGFVIDKFPISRPNLTFSTLTVSNMSPEDSSIYLCSSSTGDGYTFGSGTRLTVV.

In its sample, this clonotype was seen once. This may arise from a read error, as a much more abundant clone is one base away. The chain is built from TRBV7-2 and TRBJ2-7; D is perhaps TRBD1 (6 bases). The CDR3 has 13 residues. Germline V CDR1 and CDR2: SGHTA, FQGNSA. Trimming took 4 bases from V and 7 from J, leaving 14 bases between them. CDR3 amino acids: CASSSAGTCEQYF. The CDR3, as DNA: TGTGCCAGCAGCTCGGCCGGGACATGTGAGCAGTACTTC. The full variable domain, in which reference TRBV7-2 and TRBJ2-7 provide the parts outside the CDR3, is GAGVSQSPSNKVTEKGKDVELRCDPISGHTALYWYRQSLGQGLEFLIYFQGNSAPDKSGLPSDRFSAERTGGSVSTLTIQRTQQEDSAVYLCASSSAGTCEQYFGPGTRLTVT.

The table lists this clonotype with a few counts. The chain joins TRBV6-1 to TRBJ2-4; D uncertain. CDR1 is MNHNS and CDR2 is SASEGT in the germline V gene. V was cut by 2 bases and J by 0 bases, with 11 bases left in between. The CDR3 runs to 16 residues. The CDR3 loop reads CASSEWLGLAKNIQYF. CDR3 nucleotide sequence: TGTGCCAGCAGTGAATGGCTGGGTCTAGCCAAAAACATTCAGTACTTC.

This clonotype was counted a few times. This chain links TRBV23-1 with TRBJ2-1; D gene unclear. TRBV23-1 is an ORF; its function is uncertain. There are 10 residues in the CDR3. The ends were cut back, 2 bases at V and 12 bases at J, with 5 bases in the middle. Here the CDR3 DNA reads TGCGCCAGCAGTCAAGGCGGGCAGTTCTTC. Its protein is CASSQGGQFF.

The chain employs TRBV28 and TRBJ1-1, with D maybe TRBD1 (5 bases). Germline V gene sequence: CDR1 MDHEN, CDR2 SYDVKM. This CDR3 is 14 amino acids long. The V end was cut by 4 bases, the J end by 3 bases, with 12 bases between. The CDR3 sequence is CASSSAGTYTEAFF. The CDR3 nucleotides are TGTGCCAGCAGTTCCGCAGGGACGTACACTGAAGCTTTCTTT.

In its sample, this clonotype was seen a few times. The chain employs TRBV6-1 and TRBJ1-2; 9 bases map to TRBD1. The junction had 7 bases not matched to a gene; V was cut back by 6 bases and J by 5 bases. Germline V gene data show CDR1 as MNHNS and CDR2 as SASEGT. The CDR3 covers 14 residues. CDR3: CASRADRGSYGYTF. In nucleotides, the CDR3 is TGTGCCAGCAGAGCGGACAGGGGATCTTATGGCTACACCTTC.

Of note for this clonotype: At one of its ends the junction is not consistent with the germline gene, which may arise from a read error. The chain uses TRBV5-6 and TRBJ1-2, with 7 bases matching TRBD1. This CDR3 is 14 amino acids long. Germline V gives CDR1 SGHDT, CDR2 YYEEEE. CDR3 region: CASSDDRVHYCYTF. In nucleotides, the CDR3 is TGTGCCAGCAGCGACGACAGGGTCCACTATTGCTACACCTTC.

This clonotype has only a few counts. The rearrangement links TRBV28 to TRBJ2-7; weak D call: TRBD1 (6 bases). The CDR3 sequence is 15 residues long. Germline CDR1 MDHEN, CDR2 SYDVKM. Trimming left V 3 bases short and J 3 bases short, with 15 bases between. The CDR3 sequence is CASSFTAGVYYEQYF. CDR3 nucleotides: TGTGCCAGCAGTTTTACGGCAGGGGTATACTACGAGCAGTACTTC. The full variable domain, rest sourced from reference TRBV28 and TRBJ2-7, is DVKVTQSSRYLVKRTGEKVFLECVQDMDHENMFWYRQDPGLGLRLIYFSYDVKMKEKGDIPEGYSVSREKKERFSLILESASTNQTSMYLCASSFTAGVYYEQYFGPGTRLTVT.